The 18 T cell receptor beta chains listed next were all sequenced from one sample in a study of cytotoxic CD8 clonotypes in ibrutinib-treated CLL. The data were produced by immunoSEQ multiplex PCR, yet TCRdb's version contains in-frame clones alone and is incomplete. The sample yields more than 60,000 clones, roughly 83% seen once. Here the sequenced sample was PBMCs, taken after 24 months of ibrutinib treatment. Every receptor here comes from a human donor with chronic lymphocytic leukemia.

The rearrangement links TRBV4-2 to TRBJ2-3, with D possibly matching TRBD1 (6 bases). In germline, CDR1 is LGHNA, CDR2 YNFKEQ. CDR3 length: 13 residues. Trimming pared 4 bases from V and 6 bases from J, leaving 11 bases between. In DNA, the CDR3 is TGTGCCAGCAGCCCCCGTCAGGGGGATACGCAGTATTTT. The encoded protein is CASSPRQGDTQYF.

This clone came up once. The rearrangement links TRBV11-3 to TRBJ2-2; TRBD2 matches at 10 bases. Germline V gene sequence: CDR1 SGHNT, CDR2 YENEEA. J lost 1 base, V lost 4 bases, and 9 bases had no gene match. This CDR3 has 18 amino acids. The CDR3 DNA reads as TGTGCCAGCAGCTCCGGAAAGATAGCGGGAGGGAACACCGGGGAGCTGTTTTTT. Protein sequence: CASSSGKIAGGNTGELFF.

The chain links TRBV5-1 to TRBJ2-2, with 14 nucleotides matching TRBD2. Per germline, CDR1 SGHRS and CDR2 YFSETQ. Trimming removed 0 bases from V and 7 bases from J; junction bases left unmatched: 8. The CDR3 consists of 18 residues. The CDR3 DNA is TGCGCCAGCAGCTTGGCCTCGGGACTAGCGGGAGTCGGCGGGGAGCTGTTTTTT. Protein: CASSLASGLAGVGGELFF. Full variable domain (rest looked up from reference TRBV5-1 and TRBJ2-2): KAGVTQTPRYLIKTRGQQVTLSCSPISGHRSVSWYQQTPGQGLQFLFEYFSETQRNKGNFPGRFSGRQFSNSRSEMNVSTLELGDSALYLCASSLASGLAGVGGELFFGEGSRLTVL.

The chain is built from TRBV6-5 and TRBJ2-5; unclear D gene. V gave up 2 bases and J gave up 5 bases, with 15 bases separating them. CDR1 and CDR2 from the germline V gene are MNHEY and SVGAGI. CDR3 length equals 15 residues. CDR3 sequence reads: CASSYGEGSRETQYF. The CDR3 DNA reads TGTGCCAGCAGTTACGGGGAAGGAAGTAGGGAGACCCAGTACTTC.

The chain is built from TRBV18 and TRBJ2-3; 10 bases line up with TRBD2. The CDR3 runs 15 residues. With V trimmed by 8 bases and J by 2 bases, 7 bases remained unmatched. CDR1 and CDR2 (germline): KGHSH, LQKENI. The CDR3, as DNA: TGTGCCAGCCACCTAGGGACTAGCGCCACAGATACGCAGTATTTT. Translation gives CASHLGTSATDTQYF.

The genes are TRBV4-2 and TRBJ1-4, with 11 positions matching TRBD1. V shed 1 base, J shed 2 bases, and the junction held 3 bases outside the gene matches. Germline-derived CDR1 and CDR2 are LGHNA and YNFKEQ. The CDR3 covers 17 residues. This CDR3 reads CASSQGTGGSTNEKLFF. CDR3 nucleotide sequence: TGTGCCAGCAGCCAAGGGACAGGGGGCTCCACTAATGAAAAACTGTTTTTT.

The chain carries TRBV2 and TRBJ2-1; D remains ambiguous. The ends were cut back, 3 bases at V and 0 bases at J, with 9 bases in the middle. The CDR3 has 15 amino acids. Germline V gives CDR1 SNHLY, CDR2 FYNNEI. The CDR3 spells CASSDQRSSYNEQFF. As DNA, the CDR3 is TGTGCCAGCAGTGACCAGCGTAGCTCCTACAATGAGCAGTTCTTC.

The V and J genes are TRBV4-1 and TRBJ1-1; TRBD1 might be the D (6 bases). V lost 4 bases and J 3 bases, leaving 15 bases between the germline ends. Germline assignment: CDR1 MGHRA and CDR2 YSYEKL. The CDR3 contains 15 residues. DNA for the CDR3: TGCGCCAGCAGCCGGCACAGGGCGGGCGACACTGAAGCTTTCTTT. Its protein product is CASSRHRAGDTEAFF.

CDR3 bases: TGTGCCAGCAGTGATCTCTCAGGGGTCGAGCAGTACTTC. It specifies CASSDLSGVEQYF. The chain couples TRBV6-1 to TRBJ2-7; D is possibly TRBD1 (6 bases). The V and J ends lost 3 bases and 6 bases respectively, with 12 bases between them. Germline CDR1 is MNHNS and CDR2 is SASEGT. This CDR3 comprises 13 residues.

The CDR3, as DNA: TGTGCCAGCAGCCAAGATTTTGGCCCCCGCGATTCCTACGAGCAGTACTTC. Translating it yields CASSQDFGPRDSYEQYF. The V and J genes are TRBV14 and TRBJ2-7; D remains ambiguous. Germline loops: CDR1 SGHDN, CDR2 FVKESK. The CDR3 extends over 17 amino acids. V lost 0 bases to trimming and J lost 1 base, with 16 bases between them.

The chain carries TRBV28 and TRBJ1-5; TRBD1 matches at 8 bases. The CDR3 has 16 residues. Germline trimming cut 3 bases from V and 7 bases from J; bases unmatched to any gene: 11. Germline V gene lookup returns CDR1 MDHEN and CDR2 SYDVKM. The CDR3 loop reads CASSFDIGQGLQPQHF. For the CDR3, the DNA is TGTGCCAGCAGTTTTGATATAGGACAGGGTCTACAGCCCCAGCATTTT.

This clone was counted only a few times. The rearrangement joins TRBV4-3 to TRBJ2-1; TRBD2 agrees at 12 bases. J gave up 0 bases and V 1 base, and 1 base lay outside the gene matches. Germline lookup yields CDR1 LGHNA and CDR2 YSLEER. This CDR3 contains 17 residues. DNA of the CDR3: TGCGCCAGCAGCCAAGGACTAGCGGGAGTCTCCTACAATGAGCAGTTCTTC. It codes for CASSQGLAGVSYNEQFF.

The CDR3 here is CASSLWRTANTGELFF. The CDR3 DNA reads TGTGCCAGCAGCTTGTGGCGAACCGCGAACACCGGGGAGCTGTTTTTT. The V and J genes are TRBV5-4 and TRBJ2-2, with unresolved D. The CDR3 has 16 amino acids. The germline V gene encodes CDR1 SGHNT and CDR2 YYREEE (reference sequence). Trimming removed 1 base from V and 0 bases from J, with 10 bases in between.

The chain employs TRBV6-6 and TRBJ2-3, with D unclear. The CDR3 loop spans 13 amino acids. V lost 6 bases and J lost 10, with 17 bases in between. Per germline, CDR1 MNHNY and CDR2 SVGAGI (reference sequence). CDR3 bases: TGTGCCAGCAGACCACCCTCTCTTCGGGCGCAGTATTTT. It is translated as CASRPPSLRAQYF.

The chain recombines TRBV4-2 with TRBJ2-1, with 10 nucleotides matching TRBD1. The CDR3 consists of 15 residues. Germline assignment: CDR1 LGHNA and CDR2 YNFKEQ. J gave up 12 bases and V 0 bases, and 8 bases lay outside the gene matches. CDR3 in DNA: TGTGCCAGCAGCCAAGATCAGGGACAGGGGTGGAGGCAGTTCTTC. Protein product: CASSQDQGQGWRQFF.

The chain recombines TRBV6-5 with TRBJ2-5, with TRBD2 identical over 8 bases. Germline V gene sequence: CDR1 MNHEY, CDR2 SVGAGI. V shed 2 bases and J 9 bases; nucleotides not matched to a gene: 2. CDR3 size: 12 residues. CDR3 protein: CASSYPGGAQYF. CDR3 DNA sequence: TGTGCCAGCAGTTACCCCGGGGGGGCCCAGTACTTC.

The gene calls are TRBV5-8 and TRBJ2-3, with 8 bases identical to TRBD1. The CDR3 runs 14 residues. Trimming removed 4 bases from V and 5 bases from J; junction bases left unmatched: 6. Germline-derived CDR1 and CDR2 are SGHTS and YDEGEE. The CDR3 here is CASSPGGALDTQYF. The CDR3 DNA reads TGTGCCAGCAGCCCAGGGGGCGCGTTAGATACGCAGTATTTT.

The chain couples TRBV19 to TRBJ2-7, with 8 bases matching TRBD1. The J segment lost 6 bases and the V segment lost 8 bases, leaving 12 bases of the junction unmatched. This CDR3 has 14 amino acids. Germline V lookup: CDR1 LNHDA, CDR2 SQIVND (reference sequence). CDR3 protein: CASSGGVGKGEQYF. The CDR3 nucleotides are TGTGCCAGTTCAGGGGGCGTCGGAAAGGGCGAGCAGTACTTC.